This entry features one TCR beta chain sequence. The antigen is unknown. The observed sequence ends 3 residues before the CDR3 terminus, with the missing tail filled in from the germline J gene. Average input was approximately 1,100 ng genomic DNA for immunoSEQ TCR beta CDR3 amplification. Data came from immunoSEQ multiplex PCR; TCRdb stores just in-frame clones and leaves some out. Listed are 25,000 to 40,000 clones; about 4.5% falls within the top ten. This record belongs to a study of T cells in women clearing cervical HPV infection. The study's findings and limits: Richness differences could reflect unmeasured T-cell content per sample. CIN3+ cases had significantly higher TCR repertoire richness than controls, but evenness did not differ.

Germline V gene data show CDR1 as SGHRS and CDR2 as YFSETQ. CDR3 length: 17 residues. The ends lost 2 bases at V and 2 bases at J; junction bases unmatched: 5. The sample was blood buffy coat. The sequence was obtained from a woman aged 18 to 75 with a cervical HPV16 infection that either progressed to CIN3+ or cleared (not recorded which). The chain links TRBV5-1 to TRBJ1-4; 11 nucleotides line up with TRBD1. The sequenced part of the CDR3 DNA is TGCGCCAGCAGCTTCCGGGACAGGGGGAGGACTAATGAAAAA. Translating it yields CASSFRDRGRTNEK. The entire CDR3 is CASSFRDRGRTNEKLFF.